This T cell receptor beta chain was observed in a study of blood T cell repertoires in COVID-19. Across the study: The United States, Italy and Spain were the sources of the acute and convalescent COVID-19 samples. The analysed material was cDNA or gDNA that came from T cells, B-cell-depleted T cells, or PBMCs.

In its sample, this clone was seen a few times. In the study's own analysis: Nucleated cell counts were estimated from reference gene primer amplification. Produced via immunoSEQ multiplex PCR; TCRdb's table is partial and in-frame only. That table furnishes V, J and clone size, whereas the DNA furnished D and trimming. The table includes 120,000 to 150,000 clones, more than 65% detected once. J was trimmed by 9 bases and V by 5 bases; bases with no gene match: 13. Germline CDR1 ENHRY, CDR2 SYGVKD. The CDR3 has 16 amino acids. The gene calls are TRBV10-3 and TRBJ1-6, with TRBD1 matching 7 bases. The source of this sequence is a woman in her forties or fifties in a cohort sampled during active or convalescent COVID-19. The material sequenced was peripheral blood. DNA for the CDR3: TGTGCCATCAGTAGACCGACAGGGAGTGGAGTTTCACCCCTCCACTTT. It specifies CAISRPTGSGVSPLHF.